The rows below give T cell receptor beta chains drawn from one sample of a study of tumor-infiltrating lymphocytes in primary liver carcinoma. TCRdb ran MiXCR on the multiplex PCR reads and lists one entry per CDR3 protein. This table has approximately 320,000 distinct CDR3 sequences, approximately 54% appearing once. The sequenced material came from peripheral blood. Source of these receptors: a woman between 25 and 40 years old with primary liver carcinoma and hepatitis B virus infection. Each CDR3 is given with its conserved first and last residue. A D gene is named only where the DNA matches it firmly. Size values are once, few and many counts, or a class for expanded clones, and some rows have none.

CDR3 protein	CDR3 DNA	V gene	clone size	J gene	CDR3 length	D gene
CASSPAGRKNTEAFF	TGTGCCAGCAGCCCCGCGGGCAGAAAGAACACTGAAGCTTTCTTT	TRBV6-6	many	TRBJ1-1	15	NA
CASSFLTGFNYGYAF	TGTGCCAGCAGCTTCCTGACAGGCTTTAACTATGGCTACGCCTTC	TRBV5-4	NA	TRBJ1-2	15	NA
CVSSQDFPGNTIYF	TGCGTCAGCAGCCAAGATTTCCCTGGAAACACCATATATTTT	TRBV4-3	NA	TRBJ1-3	14	NA
CVSSQGQGDLDTQYF	TGTGTCAGCAGCCAAGGACAGGGGGATTTGGATACGCAGTATTTT	TRBV4-2	NA	TRBJ2-3	15	TRBD1
CSVEDPGGTRHNTLGQFF	TGCAGCGTTGAAGATCCTGGCGGGACCAGACATAATACATTGGGACAGTTCTTC	TRBV29-1	many	TRBJ2-1	18	NA
CASSGMQNYGYTF	TGTGCCAGTTCAGGGATGCAGAACTATGGCTACACCTTC	TRBV7-9	NA	TRBJ1-2	13	NA
CASSEGGETNEQFF	TGTGCCAGCAGTGAAGGGGGCGAGACGAATGAGCAGTTCTTC	TRBV6-1	many	TRBJ2-1	14	NA
CASGLQWVANTGELFF	TGTGCTAGTGGTTTGCAGTGGGTAGCCAACACCGGGGAGCTGTTTTTT	TRBV12-3/TRBV12-4	NA	TRBJ2-2	16	NA
CASSAVYRGIYEQYF	TGTGCCAGCAGTGCCGTCTACAGGGGGATATACGAGCAGTACTTC	TRBV6-1	few	TRBJ2-7	15	TRBD1
CSVEVGQGTGELFF	TGCAGCGTTGAAGTGGGACAGGGGACCGGGGAGCTGTTTTTT	TRBV29-1	many	TRBJ2-2	14	TRBD1
CASSQGPSNTGELFF	TGCGCCAGCAGCCAAGGGCCGTCGAACACCGGGGAGCTGTTTTTT	TRBV4-1	NA	TRBJ2-2	15	NA
CSVEGDSDGFQYF	TGCAGCGTTGAGGGGGATTCGGATGGGTTTCAGTACTTC	TRBV29-1	many	TRBJ2-4	13	NA
CASTWGVRGPNEKLFF	TGTGCCAGCACTTGGGGGGTTCGAGGTCCTAATGAAAAACTGTTTTTT	TRBV12-3/TRBV12-4	NA	TRBJ1-4	16	NA
CASSLGGRIGDTQYF	TGTGCCAGCAGTCTCGGGGGAAGGATAGGAGATACGCAGTATTTT	TRBV12-3/TRBV12-4	NA	TRBJ2-3	15	NA
CASSFTGLTGYSGANALTF	TGTGCCAGCAGCTTTACCGGACTAACGGGTTACTCTGGGGCCAACGCCCTGACTTTC	TRBV11-3	NA	TRBJ2-6	19	NA
CASSRQGRRDTQYF	TGTGCTAGCAGTAGACAGGGACGCAGAGACACGCAGTATTTT	TRBV6-5	NA	TRBJ2-3	14	TRBD1
CASSEGITLHPYF	TGTGCCAGCAGTGAAGGGATCACACTACATCCGTACTTC	TRBV2	NA	TRBJ2-7	13	NA
CASSPYTELYGYTF	TGTGCCAGCAGCCCGTACACAGAACTCTATGGCTACACCTTC	TRBV7-8	NA	TRBJ1-2	14	NA
CASSGLGLGETQYF	TGTGCCAGCAGCGGACTGGGACTTGGGGAGACCCAGTACTTC	TRBV14	few	TRBJ2-5	14	NA
CASSYSSTSGSNNEQFF	TGTGCCAGCAGTTACTCATCGACTAGCGGGAGTAACAATGAGCAGTTCTTC	TRBV6-2/TRBV6-3	NA	TRBJ2-1	17	TRBD2
CASSKTGVGEKLFF	TGTGCCAGCAGTAAAACAGGGGTTGGAGAAAAACTGTTTTTT	TRBV12-3/TRBV12-4	many	TRBJ1-4	14	TRBD1
CASSLPGTLNTQYF	TGTGCCAGCAGTTTACCCGGGACTCTCAATACGCAGTATTTT	TRBV28	few	TRBJ2-3	14	NA
CASSLSNIGELFF	TGCGCCAGCAGCTTAAGTAACATCGGGGAGCTGTTTTTT	TRBV5-1	NA	TRBJ2-2	13	NA
CASSYSGGRAGSGTQYF	TGTGCCAGCAGTTACTCGGGCGGGAGGGCCGGCTCTGGGACCCAGTACTTC	TRBV6-5	many	TRBJ2-5	17	TRBD2
CASSPEEGSVFGYTF	TGCGCCAGCAGCCCTGAGGAAGGGTCTGTATTTGGCTACACCTTC	TRBV4-3	many	TRBJ1-2	15	NA
CAWIPQRTVTGELFF	TGTGCCTGGATCCCCCAACGGACCGTCACCGGGGAGCTGTTTTTT	TRBV30	few	TRBJ2-2	15	NA
CASSYNGGGYNEQFF	TGTGCCAGCAGTTACAATGGGGGGGGTTACAATGAGCAGTTCTTC	TRBV6-5	NA	TRBJ2-1	15	TRBD2
CASSSRLGARAHEQYF	TGTGCCAGCAGCTCCCGGTTGGGGGCGAGGGCCCATGAGCAGTACTTC	TRBV11-3	NA	TRBJ2-7	16	NA
CASSYGSGLNYNSPLHF	TGTGCCAGCAGTTACGGATCAGGGCTTAACTATAATTCACCCCTCCACTTT	TRBV6-6	NA	TRBJ1-6	17	NA
CASSLIGDRPGEQYF	TGTGCCAGCAGCTTAATTGGGGACAGGCCTGGCGAGCAGTACTTC	TRBV11-2	NA	TRBJ2-7	15	TRBD1
CAWSAGWTGNQPQHF	TGTGCCTGGAGTGCAGGGTGGACGGGCAATCAGCCCCAGCATTTT	TRBV30	NA	TRBJ1-5	15	NA
CASSKIAGGYTDTQYF	TGTGCCAGCAGCAAGATAGCGGGAGGATACACAGATACGCAGTATTTT	TRBV11-2	many	TRBJ2-3	16	TRBD2
CASSQGAFGEQYF	TGTGCCAGCAGCCAAGGGGCCTTTGGAGAGCAGTACTTC	TRBV14	NA	TRBJ2-7	13	NA
CASRDSNLPQHF	TGTGCCAGCAGGGATAGCAATCTGCCCCAGCATTTT	TRBV6-2/TRBV6-3	NA	TRBJ1-5	12	NA
CSVVATDYGYTF	TGCAGCGTTGTCGCGACAGATTATGGCTACACCTTC	TRBV29-1	many	TRBJ1-2	12	NA
CASTGGGAVDTEAFF	TGTGCCAGCACCGGAGGGGGGGCTGTGGACACTGAAGCTTTCTTT	TRBV28	NA	TRBJ1-1	15	NA
CSARDLGILQFF	TGCAGTGCTAGAGATCTCGGTATATTGCAGTTCTTC	TRBV20-1	NA	TRBJ2-1	12	NA
CASSRDRSSYEQYF	TGTGCCAGCAGTCGGGACAGGAGCTCCTACGAGCAGTACTTC	TRBV6-6	few	TRBJ2-7	14	TRBD1
CASSPWRVNEQFF	TGTGCCAGCAGCCCCTGGCGGGTCAATGAGCAGTTCTTC	TRBV13	NA	TRBJ2-1	13	NA
CASSQDALSSYNEQFF	TGCGCCAGCAGCCAAGATGCCTTAAGCTCCTACAATGAGCAGTTCTTC	TRBV4-3	medium-sized	TRBJ2-1	16	NA
CAISQDLGQGAAEQYF	TGTGCCATCAGCCAAGACCTCGGACAGGGGGCGGCCGAGCAGTACTTC	TRBV14	NA	TRBJ2-7	16	TRBD1
CANSPGTSGSAETQYF	TGTGCCAACAGCCCTGGGACTAGCGGGAGTGCTGAGACCCAGTACTTC	TRBV5-6	NA	TRBJ2-5	16	TRBD2
CASSDGGRLNHGCTF	TGTGCCAGCAGTGACGGGGGGCGCTTGAACCATGGCTGCACCTTC	TRBV6-1	NA	TRBJ1-2	15	NA
CSTGLAVAKKYTDTQYF	TGCAGCACTGGACTAGCGGTGGCGAAAAAATACACAGATACGCAGTATTTT	TRBV29-1	NA	TRBJ2-3	17	TRBD2
CASSVLMTGDLEQYF	TGTGCCAGCAGTGTCCTAATGACAGGTGACCTCGAGCAGTACTTC	TRBV6-1	many	TRBJ2-7	15	NA
CASKFGGEDQPQHF	TGCGCCAGCAAATTCGGGGGGGAGGATCAGCCCCAGCATTTT	TRBV10-2	many	TRBJ1-5	14	NA
CSVEVVAGGSDTQYF	TGCAGCGTTGAGGTAGTAGCGGGAGGGTCCGATACGCAGTATTTT	TRBV29-1	NA	TRBJ2-3	15	TRBD2